The rows below give T cell receptor beta chains drawn from one sample of a study of cytomegalovirus exposure and HLA in healthy donors. TCRdb keeps only in-frame clones here, not all; method: immunoSEQ multiplex PCR. Of 110,000 to 150,000 clones listed, 70% to 80% are singletons. What was sequenced was PBMCs. The receptor set was obtained from a woman in her forties or fifties in good health and CMV-seronegative. Both conserved end residues are part of each CDR3. The D gene is left open where the match is weak. Where a row states a size, it is once, few, many or the class of an expanded clone; other rows omit it.

TRBV5-1	14	NA	NA	TRBJ1-3	CASSLRGTENTIYF	TGCGCCAGCAGCTTGCGGGGGACTGAAAACACCATATATTTT
TRBV4-3	17	TRBD2	NA	TRBJ2-5	CASSQGYRDPGGETQYF	TGCGCCAGCAGCCAGGGATACCGGGACCCCGGGGGGGAGACCCAGTACTTC
TRBV7-2	19	TRBD1	NA	TRBJ1-3	CASSSNRGPAPGSGNTIYF	TGTGCCAGCAGTTCGAACAGGGGTCCAGCCCCGGGGTCTGGAAACACCATATATTTT
TRBV7-6	14	TRBD2	NA	TRBJ2-1	CASSLIPGGNEQFF	TGTGCCAGCAGCTTAATACCGGGGGGGAATGAGCAGTTCTTC
TRBV11-2	14	NA	NA	TRBJ2-3	CASSPGVATDTQYF	TGTGCCAGCAGCCCCGGGGTAGCTACAGATACGCAGTATTTT
TRBV7-2	15	NA	few	TRBJ2-7	CASSLDWGLTYEQYF	TGTGCCAGCAGCTTAGATTGGGGACTGACGTACGAGCAGTACTTC
TRBV5-1	14	NA	once	TRBJ2-1	CASSFRDSYNEQFF	TGCGCCAGCAGCTTTCGGGACTCCTACAATGAGCAGTTCTTC
TRBV28	13	TRBD1	NA	TRBJ1-2	CASTPDRVYGYTF	TGTGCCAGCACCCCGGACAGGGTCTATGGCTACACCTTC
TRBV2	16	NA	NA	TRBJ1-5	CASSIQAGGGYQPQHF	TGTGCCAGCAGTATTCAGGCGGGGGGAGGGTATCAGCCCCAGCATTTT
TRBV2	14	NA	NA	TRBJ2-5	CASSVDQGGETQYF	TGTGCCAGCAGTGTTGATCAGGGAGGAGAGACCCAGTACTTC